This T cell receptor (beta chain) was sequenced for a study of cytomegalovirus exposure and HLA in healthy donors. Germline CDR1 is LNHDA and CDR2 is SQIVND (reference sequence). This CDR3 comprises 14 residues. Trimming pared 3 bases from V and 2 bases from J, leaving 10 bases between. In regard to this clone: Its antigen is undetermined.

Study-level points and caveats: Researchers reportedly found TCR beta sequences accurately predicted most subjects' HLA-A and HLA-B alleles. Analyzed later, most CMV-associated TCR beta chains appeared HLA-restricted. An analysis was carried out at a later point. It showed that HLA-associated TCR beta chains were more clonally expanded than equally common non-associated chains. Researchers reported in a later analysis that a missense DCLRE1C variant was tied to TCR beta V- and J-gene trimming.

The PCR employed 60 Vbeta primers together with 13 Jbeta primers. Clones were read by immunoSEQ multiplex PCR, and TCRdb kept only the in-frame ones, dropping some. The repertoire includes about 130,000 clones, roughly 80% of them detected once, and over 1.2% sits in the top ten. Sample: PBMCs. V and J are TRBV19 and TRBJ1-1; D gene ambiguous. This clonotype was sampled from a female donor in good health and CMV-seronegative. The CDR3 DNA reads TGTGCCAGTAGTATCGGCAGGCTCAACACTGAAGCTTTCTTT. As protein: CASSIGRLNTEAFF. Based on the CDR3 plus reference TRBV19 and TRBJ1-1, the full variable domain is DGGITQSPKYLFRKEGQNVTLSCEQNLNHDAMYWYRQDPGQGLRLIYYSQIVNDFQKGDIAEGYSVSREKKESFPLTVTSAQKNPTAFYLCASSIGRLNTEAFFGQGTRLTVV.